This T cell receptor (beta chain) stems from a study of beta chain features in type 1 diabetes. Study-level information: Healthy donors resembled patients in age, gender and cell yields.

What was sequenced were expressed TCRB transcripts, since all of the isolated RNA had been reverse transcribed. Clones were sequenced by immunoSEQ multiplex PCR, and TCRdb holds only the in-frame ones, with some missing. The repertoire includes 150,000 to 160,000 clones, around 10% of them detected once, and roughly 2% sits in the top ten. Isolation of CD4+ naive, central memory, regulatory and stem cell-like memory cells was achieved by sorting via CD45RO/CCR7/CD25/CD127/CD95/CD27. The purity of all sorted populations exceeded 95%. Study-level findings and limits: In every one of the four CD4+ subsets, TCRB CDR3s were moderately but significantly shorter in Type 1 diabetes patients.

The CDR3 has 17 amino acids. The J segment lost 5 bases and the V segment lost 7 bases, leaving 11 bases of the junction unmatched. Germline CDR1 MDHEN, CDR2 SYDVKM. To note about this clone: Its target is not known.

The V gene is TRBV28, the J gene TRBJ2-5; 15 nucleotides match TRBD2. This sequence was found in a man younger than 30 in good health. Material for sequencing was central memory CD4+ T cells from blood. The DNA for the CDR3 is TGTGCCAGCATTCCGTTAACCGGGACTAGCGGGAGGGAGACCCAGTACTTC. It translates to CASIPLTGTSGRETQYF. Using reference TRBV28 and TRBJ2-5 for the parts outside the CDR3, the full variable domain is DVKVTQSSRYLVKRTGEKVFLECVQDMDHENMFWYRQDPGLGLRLIYFSYDVKMKEKGDIPEGYSVSREKKERFSLILESASTNQTSMYLCASIPLTGTSGRETQYFGPGTRLLVL.